Included here is one TCR beta chain sequence, with context. These data come from a study of blood T cell repertoires in COVID-19. Study information: From the United States, Italy and Spain came samples of acute and convalescent COVID-19.

Participant ages covered roughly 18 to 90 years across approximately 25 US areas. Participant reports of clinical history set cohort assignment. Authors' methods: Amplified reference gene primers provided the basis for estimating nucleated cell counts. Sequencing was performed with immunoSEQ multiplex PCR; in TCRdb, only in-frame clones are kept and a portion is missing. Clone size and the V and J calls come from that table; the DNA yielded D and trimming. Altogether approximately 190,000 clones are present, roughly 82% being singletons, with the ten largest covering 5.2%. This CDR3 has 16 amino acids. Trimming took 1 base from V and 4 from J; bases not matched to a gene: 7. CDR1 is SEHNR, CDR2 FQNEAQ, per germline (reference sequence).

The specimen was PBMCs or T cells enriched from blood (not recorded which). The chain has TRBV7-9 and TRBJ2-7; 10 bases are a match to TRBD2. The TCR comes from a woman aged 60-75 years with acute COVID-19. In nucleotides, the CDR3 is TGTGCCAGCAGCTTAGTCCGGGCTAGCGGGAGTTACGAGCAGTACTTC. It is translated as CASSLVRASGSYEQYF. Looking up the rest from reference TRBV7-9 and TRBJ2-7 gives the full variable domain: DTGVSQNPRHKITKRGQNVTFRCDPISEHNRLYWYRQTLGQGPEFLTYFQNEAQLEKSRLLSDRFSAERPKGSFSTLEIQRTEQGDSAMYLCASSLVRASGSYEQYFGPGTRLTVT.